This T cell receptor (beta chain) was obtained from a study of control samples from healthy donors and cancer patients. This CDR3 is 14 amino acids long. The V segment lost 4 bases and the J segment 5 bases; nucleotides outside the gene matches: 5. The V gene's germline CDR1 is KGHDR and CDR2 SFDVKD. Assay used: immunoSEQ multiplex PCR; TCRdb lists only in-frame clones, some missing. The data contain 150,000 to 200,000 clones, 70% to 90% of them singletons. This sequence was found in a man in his late teens or twenties in good health. What was sequenced was blood. This chain links TRBV24-1 with TRBJ2-5; 8 bases line up with TRBD1. Here the CDR3 reads CATSEAAGGETQYF. Written as DNA, the CDR3 is TGTGCCACCAGTGAGGCGGCAGGGGGCGAGACCCAGTACTTC.